One sample yielded the 11 T cell receptor beta chains listed below, sequenced in a study of T cell repertoires in cytomegalovirus infection. TCRdb called the reads again in MiXCR, with one record for every CDR3 protein. Here the sample spans around 450,000 distinct CDR3 sequences, 25% to 40% being singletons. Specimen: PBMCs. Receptor source: a human donor in good health (CMV status not recorded). Some clones in this sample may be carry-over from other donors' samples.

With respect to this clonotype: Since the CDR3 does not end with the conserved phenylalanine or tryptophan, this likely comes from a read error. The genes are TRBV20-1 and TRBJ2-5; 9 bases align to TRBD2. The CDR3 has 14 residues. V dropped 3 bases and J dropped 4; count of bases not matched to a gene: 6. Germline V lookup: CDR1 DFQATT, CDR2 SNEGSKA (reference sequence). The chain's CDR3 is CSARGGGAVETQYY. CDR3 in DNA: TGCAGTGCTAGGGGCGGGGGGGCTGTAGAGACCCAGTACTAC.

Only one count was recorded for this clonotype. The CDR3 loop reads CASSFPAAFSYNEQFF. The CDR3 DNA follows: TGTGCCAGCAGCTTCCCAGCCGCGTTCTCCTACAATGAGCAGTTCTTC. This chain links TRBV7-6 with TRBJ2-1; D gene uncertain. CDR1 SGHVS and CDR2 FNYEAQ come from the germline V gene. The CDR3 is 16 residues long. The germline V and J ends were trimmed by 3 bases and 0 bases, with 12 bases remaining between them. The full variable domain, its missing parts supplied by reference TRBV7-6 and TRBJ2-1, is GAGVSQSPRYKVTKRGQDVALRCDPISGHVSLYWYRQALGQGPEFLTYFNYEAQQDKSGLPNDRFSAERPEGSISTLTIQRTEQRDSAMYRCASSFPAAFSYNEQFFGPGTRLTVL.

This clonotype was detected only a few times. V and J are TRBV6-2 or TRBV6-3 and TRBJ1-6; D possibly corresponds to TRBD1 (5 bases). This CDR3 spans 20 amino acids. Germline CDR1 reads MNHEY; CDR2 reads SVGEGT. V was trimmed by 6 bases and J by 0 bases, leaving 24 bases between them. CDR3 residues: CASSLRGTSRRSSYNSPLHF. In DNA, the CDR3 is TGTGCCAGCAGCCTACGGGGGACCTCAAGGAGGAGCTCCTATAATTCACCCCTCCACTTT.

Only a few counts were recorded for this clonotype. V and J are TRBV3-1 and TRBJ2-7; D is possibly TRBD1 (6 bases). The germline CDR1 and CDR2 sequences are LGHDT and YNNKEL (reference sequence). Trimming removed 8 bases at V and 3 bases at J, with 11 bases between. This CDR3 is built from 12 residues. The CDR3 loop reads CASQGPNYEQYF. The CDR3 nucleotides read TGTGCCAGCCAGGGGCCCAACTACGAGCAGTACTTC.

A word on this clonotype: This may be a read error, as it is one base from a much larger clone. Here the CDR3 omits its conserved ending phenylalanine or tryptophan, so a read error is the likely source. The CDR3: CASSWGSNQPQHL. The CDR3 DNA sequence: TGTGCCAGCAGTTGGGGGAGCAATCAGCCCCAGCATTTG. The chain carries TRBV28 and TRBJ1-5; maybe TRBD1 (5 bases). The V and J ends lost 4 bases and 1 base respectively, with 5 bases between them. This CDR3 region has 13 residues. Germline V gene lookup returns CDR1 MDHEN and CDR2 SYDVKM.

The chain links TRBV5-4 to TRBJ2-3, with TRBD2 matching over 8 bases. V was clipped by 3 bases and J by 7 bases; unmatched bases: 7. Per the germline V gene, CDR1 is SGHNT and CDR2 is YYREEE (reference sequence). The CDR3 is made up of 14 amino acids. The CDR3 loop reads CASSSRGGGNTQYF. The CDR3 region has the DNA TGTGCCAGCAGCTCCCGGGGGGGGGGCAATACGCAGTATTTT.

The CDR3: CSARAGDTQYF. In DNA, the CDR3 is TGCAGTGCTAGAGCTGGAGATACGCAGTATTTT. This sequence joins TRBV20-1 and TRBJ2-3; the D is unclear. Germline V gene lookup returns CDR1 DFQATT and CDR2 SNEGSKA (reference sequence). The CDR3 contains 11 residues. V shed 1 base and J shed 5 bases, with 4 bases lying between them.

The chain uses TRBV12-3 or TRBV12-4 and TRBJ2-5, with D maybe TRBD1 (6 bases). V gave up 6 bases and J gave up 0 bases, with 14 bases separating them. The CDR3 spans 15 residues. The DNA for the CDR3 is TGTGCCAGCAGACCTTCCAGGGACAACCAAGAGACCCAGTACTTC. Translated, it gives CASRPSRDNQETQYF.

This clonotype was picked up many times. This chain joins TRBV11-2 and TRBJ2-1; TRBD1 agrees at 7 bases. The germline V gene encodes CDR1 SGHAT and CDR2 FQNNGV. The CDR3 totals 15 residues. The junction had 10 bases not matched to a gene; V was cut back by 5 bases and J by 6 bases. CDR3 in amino acids: CASSRRNQGVNEQFF. CDR3 DNA: TGTGCCAGCAGCCGGAGAAACCAGGGGGTCAATGAGCAGTTCTTC.

The rearrangement joins TRBV6-2 or TRBV6-3 to TRBJ2-7; the match to TRBD2 covers 7 bases. V trimming: 0 bases; J trimming: 1 base; junction bases outside the gene matches: 3. CDR3 length: 15 residues. Germline-derived CDR1 and CDR2 are MNHEY and SVGEGT. The CDR3 sequence is CASSYSGGRSYEQYF. CDR3 bases: TGTGCCAGCAGTTACTCCGGGGGGAGATCCTACGAGCAGTACTTC.

This clonotype was seen a few times. The J gene is TRBJ1-6, the V gene TRBV10-3, with TRBD1 as a possible D gene (6 bases). Germline V gene data show CDR1 as ENHRY and CDR2 as SYGVKD. V was shortened by 7 bases and J by 0 bases, with 10 bases between the two germline ends. This CDR3 contains 15 residues. The CDR3: CAIKQDSSYNSPLHF. The CDR3, as DNA: TGTGCCATCAAACAGGACAGCTCCTATAATTCACCCCTCCACTTT.